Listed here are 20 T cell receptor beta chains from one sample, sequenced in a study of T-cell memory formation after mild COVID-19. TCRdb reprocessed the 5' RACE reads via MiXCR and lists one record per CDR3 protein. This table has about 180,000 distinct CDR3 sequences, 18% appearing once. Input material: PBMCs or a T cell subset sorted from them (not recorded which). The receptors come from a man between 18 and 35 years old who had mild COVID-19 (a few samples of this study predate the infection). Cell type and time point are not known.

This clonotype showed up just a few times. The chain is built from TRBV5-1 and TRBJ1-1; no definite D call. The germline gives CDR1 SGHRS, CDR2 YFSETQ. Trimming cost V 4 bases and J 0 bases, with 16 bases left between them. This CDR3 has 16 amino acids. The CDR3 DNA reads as TGCGCCAGCAGCCCGGAACCTAATGGGATGAACACTGAAGCTTTCTTT. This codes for CASSPEPNGMNTEAFF.

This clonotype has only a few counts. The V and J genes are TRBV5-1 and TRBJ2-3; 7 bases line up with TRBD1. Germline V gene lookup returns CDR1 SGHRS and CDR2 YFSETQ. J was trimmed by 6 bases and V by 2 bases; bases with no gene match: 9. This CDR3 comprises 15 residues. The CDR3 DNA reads TGCGCCAGCAGCTTAACCGGGACAGCGTTTGATACGCAGTATTTT. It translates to CASSLTGTAFDTQYF.

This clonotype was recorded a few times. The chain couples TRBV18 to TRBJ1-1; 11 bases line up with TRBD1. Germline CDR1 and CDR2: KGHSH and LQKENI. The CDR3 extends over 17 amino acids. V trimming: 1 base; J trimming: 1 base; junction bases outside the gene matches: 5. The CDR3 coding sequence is TGTGCCAGCTCACCACAGGGGACAGGGGGTAGGAACACTGAAGCTTTCTTT. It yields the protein CASSPQGTGGRNTEAFF.

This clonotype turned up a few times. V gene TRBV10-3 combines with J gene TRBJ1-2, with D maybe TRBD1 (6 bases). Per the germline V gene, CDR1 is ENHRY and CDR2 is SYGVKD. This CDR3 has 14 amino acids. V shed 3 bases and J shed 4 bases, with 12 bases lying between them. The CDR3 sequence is CAISERGLGYGYTF. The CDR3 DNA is TGTGCCATCAGTGAACGGGGGCTGGGCTATGGCTACACCTTC.

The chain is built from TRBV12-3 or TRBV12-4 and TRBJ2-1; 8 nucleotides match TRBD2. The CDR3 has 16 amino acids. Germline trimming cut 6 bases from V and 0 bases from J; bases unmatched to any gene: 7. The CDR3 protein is CASREAGAPSYNEQFF. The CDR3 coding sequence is TGTGCCAGCAGGGAAGCGGGGGCTCCCTCCTACAATGAGCAGTTCTTC.

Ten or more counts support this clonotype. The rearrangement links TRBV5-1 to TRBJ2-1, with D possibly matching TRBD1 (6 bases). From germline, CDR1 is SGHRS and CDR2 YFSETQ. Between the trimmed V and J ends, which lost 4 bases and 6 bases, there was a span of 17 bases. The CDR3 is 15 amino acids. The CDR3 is CASSSRGQLGNEQFF. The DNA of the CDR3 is TGCGCCAGCAGCAGCAGGGGCCAACTCGGCAATGAGCAGTTCTTC.

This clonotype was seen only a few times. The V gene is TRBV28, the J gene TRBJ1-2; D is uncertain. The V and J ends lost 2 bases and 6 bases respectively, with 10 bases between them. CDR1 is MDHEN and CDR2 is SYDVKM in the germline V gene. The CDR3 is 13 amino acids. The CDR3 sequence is CASSLGWQDGYTF. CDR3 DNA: TGTGCCAGCAGTTTAGGGTGGCAGGATGGCTACACCTTC.

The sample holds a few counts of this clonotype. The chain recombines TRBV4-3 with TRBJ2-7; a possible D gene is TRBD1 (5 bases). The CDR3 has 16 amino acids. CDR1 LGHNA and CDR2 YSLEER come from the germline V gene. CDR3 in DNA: TGCGCAGCTCAACTTGGGGCCCCCTTGAGCCCCTACGAGCAGTACGTC. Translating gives CAAQLGAPLSPYEQYV.

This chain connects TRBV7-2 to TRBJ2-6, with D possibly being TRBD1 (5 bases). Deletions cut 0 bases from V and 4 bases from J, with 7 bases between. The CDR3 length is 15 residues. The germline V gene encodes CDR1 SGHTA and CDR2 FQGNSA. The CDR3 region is CASSLAGAGANVLTF. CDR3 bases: TGTGCCAGCAGCTTAGCAGGGGCCGGGGCCAACGTCCTGACTTTC.

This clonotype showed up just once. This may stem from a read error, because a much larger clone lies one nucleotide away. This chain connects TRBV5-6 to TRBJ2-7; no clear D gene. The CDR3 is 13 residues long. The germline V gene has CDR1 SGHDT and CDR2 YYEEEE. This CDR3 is CARSLVVSYEQYF. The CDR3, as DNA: TGTGCCAGAAGCTTAGTCGTCTCCTACGAGCAGTACTTC.

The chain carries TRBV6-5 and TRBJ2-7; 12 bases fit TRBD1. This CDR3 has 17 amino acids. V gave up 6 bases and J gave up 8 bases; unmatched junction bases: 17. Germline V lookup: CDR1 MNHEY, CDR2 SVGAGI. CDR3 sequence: CASRRPQSGTGGSKQYF. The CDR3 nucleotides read TGTGCCAGCAGACGCCCACAATCCGGGACAGGGGGCAGCAAGCAGTACTTC.

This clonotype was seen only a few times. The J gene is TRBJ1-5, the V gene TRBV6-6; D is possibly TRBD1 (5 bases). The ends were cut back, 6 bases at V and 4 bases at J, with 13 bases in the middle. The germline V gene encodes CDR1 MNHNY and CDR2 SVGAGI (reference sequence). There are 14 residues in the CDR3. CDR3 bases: TGTGCCAGCAGCTCTGCCCAGGGAAATCAGCCCCAGCATTTT. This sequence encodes CASSSAQGNQPQHF.

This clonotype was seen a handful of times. The CDR3 sequence: CASTESRTGNTEAFF. CDR3 bases: TGTGCCAGCACCGAAAGCCGGACAGGCAACACTGAAGCTTTCTTT. V and J are TRBV25-1 and TRBJ1-1; the match to TRBD1 covers 7 bases. This CDR3 has 15 residues. The germline CDR1 and CDR2 sequences are MGHDK and SYGVNS. The ends lost 7 bases at V and 2 bases at J; junction bases unmatched: 10.

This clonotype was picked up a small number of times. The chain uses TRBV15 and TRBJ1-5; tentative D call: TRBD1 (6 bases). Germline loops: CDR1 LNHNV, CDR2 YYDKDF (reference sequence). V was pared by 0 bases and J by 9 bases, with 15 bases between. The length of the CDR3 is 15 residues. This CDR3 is CATSRDRGRARPQHF. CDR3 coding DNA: TGTGCCACCAGCAGAGACAGGGGTAGGGCCCGGCCCCAGCATTTT.

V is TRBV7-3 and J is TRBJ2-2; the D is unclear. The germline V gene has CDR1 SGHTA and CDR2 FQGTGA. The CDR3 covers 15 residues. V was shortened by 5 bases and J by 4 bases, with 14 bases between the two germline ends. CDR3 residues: CASSPQTASTGELFF. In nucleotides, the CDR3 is TGTGCCAGCAGCCCCCAGACCGCCAGCACCGGGGAGCTGTTTTTT.

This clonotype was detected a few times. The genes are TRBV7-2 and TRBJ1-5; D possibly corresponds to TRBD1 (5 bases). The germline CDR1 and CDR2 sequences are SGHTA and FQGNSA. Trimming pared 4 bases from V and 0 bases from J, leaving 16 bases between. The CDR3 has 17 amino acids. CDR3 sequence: CASSWGSTTYSNQPQHF. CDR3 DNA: TGTGCCAGCAGCTGGGGGTCTACCACTTATAGCAATCAGCCCCAGCATTTT. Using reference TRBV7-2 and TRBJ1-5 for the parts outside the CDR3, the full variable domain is GAGVSQSPSNKVTEKGKDVELRCDPISGHTALYWYRQSLGQGLEFLIYFQGNSAPDKSGLPSDRFSAERTGGSVSTLTIQRTQQEDSAVYLCASSWGSTTYSNQPQHFGDGTRLSIL.

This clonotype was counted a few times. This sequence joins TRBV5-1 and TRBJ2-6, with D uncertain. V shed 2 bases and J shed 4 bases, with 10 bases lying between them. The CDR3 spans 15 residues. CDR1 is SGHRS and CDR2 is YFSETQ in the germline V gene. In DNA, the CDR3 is TGCGCCAGCAGCTTTCGCCCGGACGGGGCCAACGTCCTGACTTTC. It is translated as CASSFRPDGANVLTF.

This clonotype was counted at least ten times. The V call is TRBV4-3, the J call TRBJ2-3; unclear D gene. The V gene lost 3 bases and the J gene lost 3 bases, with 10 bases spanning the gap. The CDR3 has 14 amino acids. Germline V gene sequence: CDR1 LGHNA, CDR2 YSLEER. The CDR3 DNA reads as TGCGCCAGCAGCCACGACGTGGGGACAGATACGCAGTATTTT. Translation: CASSHDVGTDTQYF.

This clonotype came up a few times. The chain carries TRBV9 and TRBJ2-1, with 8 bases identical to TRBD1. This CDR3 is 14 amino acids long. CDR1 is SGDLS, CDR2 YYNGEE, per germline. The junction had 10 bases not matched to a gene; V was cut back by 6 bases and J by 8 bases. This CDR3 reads CASTQGAGAYEQFF. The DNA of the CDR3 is TGTGCCAGCACCCAGGGGGCCGGGGCATATGAGCAGTTCTTC.

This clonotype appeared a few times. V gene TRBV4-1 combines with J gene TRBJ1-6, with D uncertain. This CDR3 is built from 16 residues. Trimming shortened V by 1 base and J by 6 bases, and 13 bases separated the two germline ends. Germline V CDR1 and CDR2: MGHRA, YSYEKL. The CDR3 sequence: CASSQVLVAINSPLHF. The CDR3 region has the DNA TGCGCCAGCAGCCAAGTTTTGGTTGCGATTAATTCACCCCTCCACTTT.